This T cell receptor beta chain was sequenced for a study of cytomegalovirus exposure and HLA in healthy donors. Across the study: Genetic ancestry analysis placed approximately 78% of the 350 to 500 donors that were genotyped in the Caucasian-associated cluster.

Trimming took 3 bases from V and 9 from J; bases not matched to a gene: 16. CDR3 length: 17 residues. Looked up from germline, CDR1 is SQVTM and CDR2 is ANQGSEA. A multiplex PCR was run with 60 Vbeta primers and 13 Jbeta primers. Using immunoSEQ multiplex PCR, the repertoire was profiled, and TCRdb retains in-frame clones only, with some absent. The data hold around 110,000 clones, with 60% to 85% observed a single time. This sequence originates from a woman between 18 and 30 years old in good health and CMV-seronegative. V and J are TRBV29-1 and TRBJ2-1, with 11 bases aligning to TRBD2. Sequencing input: PBMCs. The CDR3 nucleotides are TGCAGCGTTGATAGGGTAGCGGGGGGGCCAAGCGTAGGTGAGCAGTTCTTC. This gives the protein CSVDRVAGGPSVGEQFF.